Reported below is one TCR beta chain. The data originate from a study of blood T cell repertoires in COVID-19. Whole-study context: PBMCs, B-cell-depleted T cells, or T cells were the source of the cDNA or gDNA that made up the material.

The V segment lost 4 bases and the J segment 1 base; nucleotides outside the gene matches: 4. This CDR3 has 16 residues. In germline, CDR1 is SGDLS, CDR2 YYNGEE. The table came from immunoSEQ multiplex PCR; TCRdb's copy has only in-frame clones and leaves some out. The sample consists of a few hundred thousand clones, around 88% of them appearing once. The sequence came from a woman between 40 and 50 years old with acute COVID-19. This chain joins TRBV9 and TRBJ2-3; 12 positions agree with TRBD2. What was sequenced was PBMCs or T cells enriched from blood (not recorded which). The CDR3 sequence is CASSLTSGGRTDTQYF. As DNA, the CDR3 is TGTGCCAGCAGCCTTACTAGCGGGGGGCGCACAGATACGCAGTATTTT.